This is a list of T cell receptor beta chains from one sample in a study of metastatic and nonmetastatic thyroid tumors. MiXCR re-clonotyped the PCR reads for TCRdb. This repertoire shows more than 5,500 clones, approximately 40% found once; its top ten account for 20% to 25%. The sequenced material came from tumor tissue. All receptors derive from a female donor with papillary thyroid cancer or a benign thyroid nodule (not recorded which). Some clones in this sample may be carry-over from other donors' samples. CDR3s include the opening cysteine and the closing phenylalanine or tryptophan. The D gene is left open where the match is weak. The size entry is marked missing in some rows and otherwise reads once, few, many or a size class.

J gene,D gene,clone size,V gene,CDR3 DNA,CDR3 protein
TRBJ1-3,-,medium-sized,TRBV20-1,TGCAGTGCTAGGCCACCAATTGGAAACACCATATATTTT,CSARPPIGNTIYF
TRBJ1-1,TRBD1,-,TRBV9,TGTGCCAGTCAGGGGGCGAACACTGAAGCTTTCTTT,CASQGANTEAFF
TRBJ1-1,-,-,TRBV3-1,TGTGCCAGCAGCCTGGGACGTAGAGGAGCTTTCTTT,CASSLGRRGAFF
TRBJ2-7,TRBD2,once,TRBV7-7,TGTGCTAGCAGCTCAGCCAGCGGGAGGTTAACCTACGAGCAGTACTTC,CASSSASGRLTYEQYF
TRBJ1-3,-,-,TRBV5-1,TGCGCCAGCAGCTTGGGAGGGCGGTTGGACACCATATATTTT,CASSLGGRLDTIYF
TRBJ2-7,-,-,TRBV6-5,TGTGCCAGCAGTTATACCACGAATGCGGGGCGCTTAACCTACGAGCAGTACTTC,CASSYTTNAGRLTYEQYF
TRBJ1-1,-,medium-sized,TRBV9,TGTGCCAGCAGCGTAGCGAAGGTGAGGTACAATGATGCAATGAACACTGAAGCTTTCTTT,CASSVAKVRYNDAMNTEAFF
TRBJ1-6,-,few,TRBV28,TGTGCCACCCTGGGGCAGAATAATTCACCCCTCCACTTT,CATLGQNNSPLHF
TRBJ2-5,-,-,TRBV12-3/TRBV12-4,TGTGCCAGCACGGGGGCTGGAGAGACCCAGTACTTC,CASTGAGETQYF
TRBJ2-7,-,few,TRBV28,TGTGCCAGCAGTCCCGAAAGGGTCGAGCAGTACTTC,CASSPERVEQYF
TRBJ2-6,-,medium-sized,TRBV15,TGTGCCACCAGCCGTCAGGGAATCAACGTCCTGACTTTC,CATSRQGINVLTF
TRBJ2-2,-,-,TRBV18,TGTGCCAGCTCACCACAGGCGAACACCGGGGAGCTGTTTTTT,CASSPQANTGELFF
TRBJ1-2,-,-,TRBV28,TGTGCCAGCAGTTTTAGAGGGGATGGCTACACCTTC,CASSFRGDGYTF
TRBJ2-3,-,-,TRBV20-1,TGCAGTGCCCGGCGTACCTACCGGGATACGCAGTATTTT,CSARRTYRDTQYF
TRBJ2-3,TRBD1,-,TRBV5-1,TGCGCCAGCAGCCTCGAACAGGGGGCAAGGTCAGATACGCAGTATTTT,CASSLEQGARSDTQYF
TRBJ2-3,-,-,TRBV5-1,TGCGCCAGCAGCTCCCAATCTACTAGCACAGATACGCAGTATTTT,CASSSQSTSTDTQYF
TRBJ1-2,-,few,TRBV18,TGTGCCAGCTCACCATATAACAGGGAGAGGTATGGCTACACCTTC,CASSPYNRERYGYTF
TRBJ2-7,-,-,TRBV5-6,TGTGCCAGCAGAATATTTGGGAGCGATTACGAGCAGTACTTC,CASRIFGSDYEQYF
TRBJ2-2,-,-,TRBV30,TGTGCCTGGACTAATGTGAACACCGGGGAGCTGTTTTTT,CAWTNVNTGELFF
TRBJ1-2,-,-,TRBV6-1,TGTGCCAGCAGTGATAGGGACATGGCTATTGTAAGCTACACCTTC,CASSDRDMAIVSYTF
TRBJ2-3,TRBD2,-,TRBV20-1,TGCAGTGCCGCATGGGAGGGACTAGGACCGGATACGCAGTATTTT,CSAAWEGLGPDTQYF
TRBJ2-7,TRBD2,-,TRBV5-1,TGCGCCAGCAGCTTGTCACTAGCGGGTTACGAGCAGTACTTC,CASSLSLAGYEQYF
TRBJ1-4,-,-,TRBV9,TGTGCCTCCACGGGCAGTAATGAAAAACTGTTTTTT,CASTGSNEKLFF
TRBJ1-2,TRBD1,-,TRBV30,TGTGCCTGGAGTGAACCCAGGGGGGCTAACTATGGCTACACCTTC,CAWSEPRGANYGYTF
TRBJ2-1,-,-,TRBV6-5,TGTGCCAGCAGTTCTGGGTCCGGGGGACCTTACAATGAGCAGTTCTTC,CASSSGSGGPYNEQFF
TRBJ2-7,-,-,TRBV7-2,TGTGCCAGCAGCTTAATCCCCGGAACCTACGAGCAGTACTTC,CASSLIPGTYEQYF
TRBJ2-3,TRBD2,few,TRBV19,TGTGCCACTAGGACTAGCGGCACAGATACGCAGTATTTT,CATRTSGTDTQYF
TRBJ2-7,-,-,TRBV18,TGTGCCAGCTCACCTCTTGCCAACATCCGCGAGCAGTACTTC,CASSPLANIREQYF
TRBJ2-3,TRBD2,-,TRBV20-1,TGCAGTGTTCCTACCGGGACTAGCGGGGAGATGGGAGATACGCAGTATTTT,CSVPTGTSGEMGDTQYF
TRBJ2-2,-,-,TRBV20-1,TGCAGTGCCCGAGGGGGGGGCGCGAACACCGGGGAGCTGTTTTTT,CSARGGGANTGELFF
TRBJ2-7,-,-,TRBV11-3,TGTGCCAGCAGCTTAGAGGGGGGTAGGGTAGGGGAGCAGTACTTC,CASSLEGGRVGEQYF
TRBJ2-7,-,-,TRBV18,TGTGCCAGCTCACCAGCGGCACAGACCTACGAGCAGTACTTC,CASSPAAQTYEQYF
TRBJ1-6,-,large,TRBV4-1,TGCGCCAGCAGCCAAGAGGGGATAGAGGGAAGGACACCCCTCCACTTT,CASSQEGIEGRTPLHF
TRBJ2-1,-,medium-sized,TRBV6-2/TRBV6-3,TGTGCCAGCGGCTACGTAAATGAGCAGTTCTTC,CASGYVNEQFF
TRBJ1-3,TRBD1,few,TRBV6-1,TGTGCCAGCAGTAAGACAGGGACCGCGGCTAACTCTGGAAACACCATATATTTT,CASSKTGTAANSGNTIYF
TRBJ1-3,-,-,TRBV20-1,TGCAGTGCTAGTCCACCAATTGGAAGCACCATATATTTT,CSASPPIGSTIYF
TRBJ2-7,TRBD1,-,TRBV7-8,TGTGCCAGCAGCTTATCCGGGACAGGTCGCGACGAGCGATACTTC,CASSLSGTGRDERYF